This T cell receptor (beta chain) was profiled in a study of blood T cell repertoires in COVID-19 (TCRdb year 2020). Regarding the research as a whole: Samples covering the acute and convalescent phases of COVID-19 were provided by collaborators in the United States, Italy and Spain. The material from the prospective study consisted of cDNA or gDNA derived from T cells, B-cell-depleted T cells, or PBMCs. The dataset comprised deeply sampled blood TCRbeta repertoires from subjects exposed to, actively infected with, or recovered from COVID-19. A freely available public database, intended as a resource for researchers studying the immune response to SARS-CoV-2, is where the repertoires were released. Samples were obtained from the ongoing ImmuneRACE study (first 160 participants) and from some 1,300 subjects provided by 6 global collaborators. Nearly every sample came with metadata listing a de-identified subject ID, COVID-19 status, age in years and sex. Where available, HLA class I and class II types were obtained from metadata supplied by the sample provider rather than from assay-based typing. Study-level results and caveats: The amount of clinical and demographic metadata varied by source and participant and was provided uncurated.

TCRbeta CDR3 regions were amplified from genomic DNA using the immunoSEQ Assay, a bias-controlled multiplex PCR. The authors processed their data as follows. The number of nucleated cells in each sample was estimated by amplification of reference gene primers within the assay. Sequence reads were collapsed and filtered to measure the absolute abundance of every unique TCRbeta CDR3 rearrangement. For each sample, productive Simpson clonality was calculated as the square root of Simpson's diversity index over productive rearrangements. In its TCRdb copy, this immuneACCESS table keeps in-frame sequences only and misses some clones. Where compared with another copy, unresolved V genes explain less than half of these, and the others have no known cause. V and J calls and clone size are as listed in that table; D and trimming were resolved from the DNA. For this sample the table gives about 260,000 clones, of which around nine tenths were detected only once. The top ten clonotypes cover nearly 2% of the sample.

The CDR3 holds 15 amino acids from the cysteine to the phenylalanine. Solely the CDR3 DNA is kept, with 45 bases framed from the first base. CDR1 and CDR2 are drawn from the germline V gene: LGHNA, YNFKEQ. The junction carries 14 bases between V and J, which are trimmed by 4 bases and 1 base respectively. With respect to this clone: Its antigen is unknown. No base quality values were provided; no much bigger clone lies one nucleotide off.

Each collaborating institution followed its own protocols to collect whole blood in K2EDTA tubes. For TCRbeta analysis, collaborators shipped samples as frozen whole blood, isolated PBMCs, or DNA extracted from either of those sample types. The chain employs TRBV4-2 and TRBJ2-7, with TRBD2 as a weak D call on 5 bases. Input material: peripheral blood. The receptor comes from a man in his thirties or forties with active or convalescent COVID-19. The CDR3 amino acid sequence is: CASSLRAGPSYEQYF. The base sequence is TGTGCCAGCAGCCTGCGGGCAGGCCCATCCTACGAGCAGTACTTC.